Below, 30 T cell receptor beta chains from the same sample are listed, as sequenced in a study of cytomegalovirus exposure and HLA in healthy donors. PCR amplification relied on 60 Vbeta primers (plus 13 Jbeta primers). Measured with immunoSEQ multiplex PCR; TCRdb has only the in-frame clones, and not every one. Among roughly 120,000 clones, 70% to 80% were seen once, and the ten largest hold 1.5% to 2.5%. The specimen sequenced was PBMCs. These receptor sequences come from a man between 45 and 60 years old in good health and CMV-seronegative.

The rearrangement joins TRBV19 to TRBJ1-5, with 10 bases fitting TRBD1. The germline CDR1 and CDR2 sequences are LNHDA and SQIVND (reference sequence). The trim removed 4 bases at V and 7 bases at J, leaving 7 bases unmatched. The CDR3 consists of 15 residues. The CDR3 coding sequence is TGTGCCAGTAGTAGCTCCGGGACAGGGGTCCAGCCCCAGCATTTT. Encoded protein: CASSSSGTGVQPQHF.

The chain uses TRBV6-5 and TRBJ2-5; 8 bases are shared with TRBD1. Losses at the gene ends were 5 bases for V and 5 bases for J; bases not matched to a gene: 7. From germline, CDR1 is MNHEY and CDR2 SVGAGI. The CDR3 is 14 residues long. The CDR3 DNA reads TGTGCCAGCAGTAAGGACAGGGTGGGGGAGACCCAGTACTTC. Encoded protein: CASSKDRVGETQYF.

The rearrangement uses TRBV7-6 and TRBJ1-6, with D possibly being TRBD1 (6 bases). This CDR3 is built from 14 residues. V was pared by 4 bases and J by 7 bases, with 11 bases between. Germline CDR1 reads SGHVS; CDR2 reads FNYEAQ. DNA for the CDR3: TGTGCCAGCAGCTCCCGACAGGAAAATTCACCCCTCCACTTT. It translates to CASSSRQENSPLHF.

The chain links TRBV5-1 to TRBJ1-1, with 8 bases identical to TRBD1. CDR1 and CDR2 (germline): SGHRS, YFSETQ. With V trimmed by 1 base and J by 7 bases, 15 bases remained unmatched. The CDR3 covers 17 residues. CDR3 bases: TGCGCCAGCAGCTTGTATGCAGGGGGCAATGGAGGCATTGAAGCTTTCTTT. Translating gives CASSLYAGGNGGIEAFF.

This clone was detected only once. The chain combines TRBV2 with TRBJ2-7; 10 bases line up with TRBD1. Trimming removed 5 bases from V and 11 bases from J; junction bases left unmatched: 9. This CDR3 region has 13 residues. Germline V gives CDR1 SNHLY, CDR2 FYNNEI. The CDR3 protein is CASSLEFGTGEYV. In DNA, the CDR3 is TGTGCCAGCAGTCTGGAATTTGGGACAGGGGAGTACGTC.

V and J are TRBV9 and TRBJ1-4; 12 nucleotides agree with TRBD1. CDR3 length: 17 amino acids. Germline CDR1 is SGDLS and CDR2 is YYNGEE. J was trimmed by 7 bases and V by 4 bases; bases with no gene match: 11. As DNA, the CDR3 is TGTGCCAGCAGCCCGCGGGACAGGGGGCATCAAGGTGAAAAACTGTTTTTT. It yields the protein CASSPRDRGHQGEKLFF.

This clone has just a few counts. The chain has TRBV5-4 and TRBJ2-3; 8 bases are a match to TRBD2. CDR1 is SGHNT and CDR2 is YYREEE in the germline V gene (reference sequence). Germline trimming cut 4 bases from V and 0 bases from J; bases unmatched to any gene: 16. The CDR3 is made up of 19 amino acids. CDR3: CASSPWPGGGGTSTDTQYF. For the CDR3, the DNA is TGTGCCAGCAGCCCCTGGCCCGGCGGCGGGGGGACCAGCACAGATACGCAGTATTTT.

The chain recombines TRBV6-1 with TRBJ1-1; 10 nucleotides agree with TRBD1. The CDR3 loop spans 15 amino acids. The germline CDR1 and CDR2 sequences are MNHNS and SASEGT. V lost 6 bases to trimming and J lost 4 bases; unmatched junction nucleotides: 8. The CDR3, as DNA: TGTGCCAGCAGAGACAGGGGACAGGGGAGCACTGAAGCTTTCTTT. Protein: CASRDRGQGSTEAFF.

The chain links TRBV4-3 to TRBJ2-2, with 9 bases that match TRBD2. Germline trimming cut 0 bases from V and 5 bases from J; bases unmatched to any gene: 7. The CDR3 has 17 residues. CDR1 and CDR2 (germline): LGHNA, YSLEER. The DNA for the CDR3 is TGCGCCAGCAGCCAAGACGGCGGGGGGGTCGGGACCGGGGAGCTGTTTTTT. The encoded protein is CASSQDGGGVGTGELFF.

The genes are TRBV2 and TRBJ1-3; TRBD1 aligns across 9 bases. V lost 6 bases and J lost 4; bases outside the gene matches: 7. Per the germline V gene, CDR1 is SNHLY and CDR2 is FYNNEI. CDR3 length: 15 residues. The CDR3 bases are TGTGCCAGCAGCGACCGGGACAGGGCAGGAAACACCATATATTTT. The encoded protein is CASSDRDRAGNTIYF.

The chain uses TRBV9 and TRBJ2-1; 7 bases are shared with TRBD2. Losses at the gene ends were 0 bases for V and 6 bases for J; bases not matched to a gene: 6. Looked up from germline, CDR1 is SGDLS and CDR2 is YYNGEE. The CDR3 totals 15 residues. Written as DNA, the CDR3 is TGTGCCAGCAGCGTAGCTAGCGGAGGTTTCAATGAGCAGTTCTTC. Amino acid sequence: CASSVASGGFNEQFF.

This clone appeared a single time. The chain joins TRBV19 to TRBJ2-2, with 11 positions matching TRBD2. This CDR3 contains 16 residues. Germline values: CDR1 LNHDA, CDR2 SQIVND (reference sequence). The junction had 8 bases not matched to a gene; V was cut back by 4 bases and J by 7 bases. The CDR3 DNA follows: TGTGCCAGTAGTACTAGACTAGCGGGGAAGGTCGGGGAGCTGTTTTTT. Translation: CASSTRLAGKVGELFF. The full variable domain, rest sourced from reference TRBV19 and TRBJ2-2, is DGGITQSPKYLFRKEGQNVTLSCEQNLNHDAMYWYRQDPGQGLRLIYYSQIVNDFQKGDIAEGYSVSREKKESFPLTVTSAQKNPTAFYLCASSTRLAGKVGELFFGEGSRLTVL.

This rearrangement joins TRBV4-1 to TRBJ2-7; 14 nucleotides match TRBD2. The CDR3 runs 17 residues. The germline CDR1 and CDR2 sequences are MGHRA and YSYEKL. Germline trimming cut 4 bases from V and 2 bases from J; bases unmatched to any gene: 7. CDR3 in amino acids: CASSRGLAGALTYEQYF. The CDR3 DNA sequence: TGCGCCAGCAGCCGGGGACTAGCGGGGGCCCTAACCTACGAGCAGTACTTC.

The chain couples TRBV30 to TRBJ1-6; D remains unclear. Looked up from germline, CDR1 is GTSNPN and CDR2 is SVGIG (reference sequence). Trimming pared 5 bases from V and 0 bases from J, leaving 17 bases between. This CDR3 comprises 17 residues. The CDR3 DNA sequence: TGTGCCTGGGATTTCCCTTGGAGGAGCTCCTATAATTCACCCCTCCACTTT. Amino acid sequence: CAWDFPWRSSYNSPLHF.

This clone appeared once. This rearrangement joins TRBV5-1 to TRBJ2-7; TRBD1 matches at 8 bases. After removal of 4 bases from V and 3 bases from J, the junction contained 6 bases not matched to a gene. The length of the CDR3 is 14 residues. In germline, CDR1 is SGHRS, CDR2 YFSETQ. CDR3 region: CASSRGQGLYEQYF. The CDR3 nucleotides read TGCGCCAGCAGCCGAGGACAGGGCCTCTACGAGCAGTACTTC.

The gene calls are TRBV25-1 and TRBJ2-7; 9 nucleotides match TRBD1. Trimming took 3 bases from V and 5 from J; bases not matched to a gene: 8. The CDR3 contains 15 residues. Germline lookup yields CDR1 MGHDK and CDR2 SYGVNS. Here the CDR3 reads CASSDPRTGDNEQYF. For the CDR3, the DNA is TGTGCCAGCAGTGATCCCCGGACAGGGGATAACGAGCAGTACTTC.

The chain joins TRBV29-1 to TRBJ1-4; TRBD1 agrees at 7 bases. This CDR3 has 14 amino acids. CDR1 is SQVTM, CDR2 ANQGSEA, per germline. J lost 8 bases, V lost 5 bases, and 11 bases had no gene match. CDR3 nucleotide sequence: TGCAGCGTTTGGTCCGGGACAGTCGGGGAAAAACTGTTTTTT. As protein: CSVWSGTVGEKLFF.

The rearrangement joins TRBV7-9 to TRBJ2-7, with D perhaps TRBD2 (5 bases). This CDR3 has 12 amino acids. Germline CDR1 reads SEHNR; CDR2 reads FQNEAQ (reference sequence). CDR3 in amino acids: CSSSLEAGEQYV. As DNA, the CDR3 is TGTTCCAGCAGCTTAGAGGCGGGCGAGCAGTACGTC.

This clone was counted only a few times. The V call is TRBV19, the J call TRBJ1-2; 7 bases fit TRBD1. V lost 5 bases and J lost 1; bases outside the gene matches: 4. This CDR3 region has 14 residues. Germline V lookup: CDR1 LNHDA, CDR2 SQIVND (reference sequence). The chain's CDR3 is CASSRQGGNYGYTF. The CDR3 nucleotides are TGTGCCAGTAGTCGACAGGGAGGTAACTATGGCTACACCTTC.

The chain is built from TRBV29-1 and TRBJ2-7; 9 bases map to TRBD1. CDR3 length: 12 amino acids. The germline V gene encodes CDR1 SQVTM and CDR2 ANQGSEA. J lost 3 bases, V lost 7 bases, and 4 bases had no gene match. In nucleotides, the CDR3 is TGCAGCGGGGGACAGGGAATCTACGAGCAGTACTTC. Amino acids: CSGGQGIYEQYF.

The V gene is TRBV5-1, the J gene TRBJ2-3, with D possibly TRBD1 on 5 matching bases. V lost 0 bases to trimming and J lost 6 bases, with 8 bases between them. The CDR3 loop spans 13 amino acids. Per the germline V gene, CDR1 is SGHRS and CDR2 is YFSETQ. DNA of the CDR3: TGCGCCAGCAGCTTGGCAGGGTCTGATACGCAGTATTTT. This encodes CASSLAGSDTQYF. The entire variable domain, with the rest obtained from reference TRBV5-1 and TRBJ2-3, is as follows: KAGVTQTPRYLIKTRGQQVTLSCSPISGHRSVSWYQQTPGQGLQFLFEYFSETQRNKGNFPGRFSGRQFSNSRSEMNVSTLELGDSALYLCASSLAGSDTQYFGPGTRLTVL.

A single count supports this clone. V and J are TRBV12-2 and TRBJ1-4. TRBV12-2 is recorded as a pseudogene. The CDR3 covers 16 residues. This chain's CDR3 is CASRSNRDRGFEKLFF. CDR3 DNA sequence: TGTGCAAGTCGCTCCAACCGGGATCGGGGGTTTGAAAAACTGTTTTTT.

This chain links TRBV6-1 with TRBJ2-5, with a tentative D call TRBD1 (6 bases). The CDR3 extends over 15 amino acids. The ends were cut back, 7 bases at V and 9 bases at J, with 24 bases in the middle. Germline CDR1 is MNHNS and CDR2 is SASEGT. In nucleotides, the CDR3 is TGTGCCAGCACCCCCCCCACAGGGACAATGGCTCCCCAGTACTTC. Encoded protein: CASTPPTGTMAPQYF.

A few counts support this clone. V gene TRBV2 combines with J gene TRBJ1-4, with D possibly TRBD1 on 5 matching bases. V was shortened by 6 bases and J by 6 bases, with 11 bases between the two germline ends. CDR1 is SNHLY, CDR2 FYNNEI, per germline. The length of the CDR3 is 13 residues. CDR3 amino acids: CASRGRRDEKLFF. The DNA of the CDR3 is TGTGCCAGCAGGGGGCGTCGTGATGAAAAACTGTTTTTT.

The chain combines TRBV4-1 with TRBJ2-2, with TRBD2 identical over 12 bases. V lost 3 bases and J lost 6; bases outside the gene matches: 2. The CDR3 consists of 15 residues. The germline V gene encodes CDR1 MGHRA and CDR2 YSYEKL. CDR3 coding DNA: TGCGCCAGCAGCCAGGGACTAGCGGGCGCCGGGGAGCTGTTTTTT. This codes for CASSQGLAGAGELFF.

The chain recombines TRBV18 with TRBJ1-1; D possibly corresponds to TRBD1 (6 bases). V lost 6 bases, J lost 4 bases, and 18 bases lay in between. The CDR3 has 15 residues. Germline V CDR1 and CDR2: KGHSH, LQKENI. CDR3 sequence reads: CASSRGQGPSTEAFF. CDR3 nucleotides: TGTGCCAGCTCTAGAGGGCAGGGGCCATCCACTGAAGCTTTCTTT.

This sequence joins TRBV5-1 and TRBJ2-1; D unresolved. The V end lost 7 bases, the J end lost 9 bases, and 17 bases lay between the germline ends. The germline CDR1 and CDR2 sequences are SGHRS and YFSETQ. The CDR3 length is 13 residues. In nucleotides, the CDR3 is TGCGCCAGCCTTGATTCTTCTCCGGGTGAGCAGTTCTTC. Translation gives CASLDSSPGEQFF.

V usage is TRBV5-4 and J usage is TRBJ1-4; D is possibly TRBD1 (6 bases). Looked up from germline, CDR1 is SGHNT and CDR2 is YYREEE (reference sequence). Trimming left V 1 base short and J 5 bases short, with 9 bases between. CDR3 length: 14 amino acids. The CDR3 nucleotides are TGTGCCAGCAGCTTGAAACAGGGAAATGAAAAACTGTTTTTT. Residues: CASSLKQGNEKLFF.

The chain carries TRBV7-2 and TRBJ1-6, with a weak D call TRBD1 (5 bases). The CDR3 length is 14 residues. Germline CDR1 reads SGHTA; CDR2 reads FQGNSA. V lost 4 bases and J 7 bases, leaving 11 bases between the germline ends. The CDR3 loop reads CASSSNGGNSPLHF. CDR3 nucleotides: TGTGCCAGCAGCTCTAACGGGGGGAATTCACCCCTCCACTTT.

In this sample, this clone turned up once. This chain links TRBV9 with TRBJ2-1, with TRBD2 matching over 7 bases. The CDR3 is 16 residues long. V shed 3 bases, J shed 3 bases, and the junction held 9 bases outside the gene matches. CDR1 and CDR2 from the germline V gene are SGDLS and YYNGEE. CDR3 coding DNA: TGTGCCAGCAGCGAGCGGGGCGGCGGGGGCTACAATGAGCAGTTCTTC. It yields the protein CASSERGGGGYNEQFF. The entire variable domain, with the rest obtained from reference TRBV9 and TRBJ2-1, is as follows: DSGVTQTPKHLITATGQRVTLRCSPRSGDLSVYWYQQSLDQGLQFLIQYYNGEERAKGNILERFSAQQFPDLHSELNLSSLELGDSALYFCASSERGGGGYNEQFFGPGTRLTVL.